The text below deals with one T cell receptor (beta chain). Trimming cost V 8 bases and J 2 bases, with 13 bases left between them. Germline assignment: CDR1 MNHNS and CDR2 SASEGT. This CDR3 region has 13 residues. This entry belongs to a study of cytomegalovirus exposure and HLA in healthy donors. TCRdb keeps only in-frame clones here, not all; method: immunoSEQ multiplex PCR. The sample lists about 130,000 clones; about 91% were seen once. The receptor was derived from a woman aged 18 to 35 in good health and CMV-seropositive. The chain has TRBV6-1 and TRBJ2-7; D perhaps matches TRBD1 (6 bases). Sample: PBMCs. CDR3 in DNA: TGTGCCAGCGAAACGGACAGCGCCTACGAGCAGTACTTC. This codes for CASETDSAYEQYF.